This T cell receptor (beta chain) comes out of a study of blood T cell repertoires in COVID-19 (dated by TCRdb to 2018 to 2021). Background for the entire study: Samples from collaborators originated in the United States, Italy and Spain and spanned both the acute and convalescent phases of COVID-19. The dataset comprised deeply sampled blood TCRbeta repertoires from subjects exposed to, actively infected with, or recovered from COVID-19. The material from the prospective study consisted of cDNA or gDNA derived from T cells, B-cell-depleted T cells, or PBMCs. The samples were drawn from two sources: the first 160 participants of the ongoing ImmuneRACE study, and 1,000 to 1,500 subjects contributed by 6 global collaborators. Sample metadata almost always included a de-identified subject ID, COVID-19 status, age in years and sex. HLA class I and class II types, where available, came from metadata supplied by the sample provider rather than from assay-based typing. A freely available public database, intended as a resource for researchers studying the immune response to SARS-CoV-2, is where the repertoires were released.

On this clone: This receptor's antigen is unknown. No per-base quality is available; no much larger clone lies one base away.

TCRbeta CDR3 regions were amplified from genomic DNA by means of the immunoSEQ Assay, a bias-controlled multiplex PCR. The authors processed their data as follows. Within the assay, amplification of reference gene primers was used to estimate how many nucleated cells each sample contained. Sequence reads were collapsed and filtered to measure the absolute abundance of every unique TCRbeta CDR3 rearrangement. Productive Simpson clonality was computed per sample as the square root of Simpson's diversity index over productive rearrangements. This is the immuneACCESS table as TCRdb keeps it, with only in-frame sequences that have V and J called. A part of the clones is gone; compared with another copy, unresolved V genes explain less than half, and the rest is unexplained. V, J and clone size are taken as reported in that table, and D and trimming were inferred from the DNA itself. The sample data list some 120,000 clones, and 85% to 90% of these were observed just once. The ten largest make up 7.5% to 8% of the sample.

V is trimmed back by 0 bases and J by 0 bases, and the junction contains 2 bases that no gene match accounts for. The CDR3 goes from the cysteine to the phenylalanine over 15 residues. Only the CDR3 portion is preserved as DNA: 45 bases, with reading frame beginning at the first base. CDR1 GTSNPN and CDR2 SVGIG were looked up in the germline V gene (reference sequence). Paper-wide results and their limitations: The amount of clinical and demographic metadata varied by source and participant and was provided uncurated.

Collaborating institutions collected whole blood in K2EDTA tubes following their own protocols. For TCRbeta analysis, collaborators shipped samples in one of three forms: frozen whole blood, isolated PBMCs, or DNA extracted from either of those sample types. The sequence was collected from a man aged 45-65 years with acute or convalescent COVID-19. The chain is made from TRBV30 and TRBJ2-1; 7 of the junction bases match TRBD2. Sequencing used peripheral blood. The DNA sequence reads TGTGCCTGGAGTGTTGGCGGGAGCTCCTACAATGAGCAGTTCTTC. This translates into CAWSVGGSSYNEQFF.